This is a list of T cell receptor beta chains from one sample in a study of prognosis after radiotherapy for stage I lung cancer. TCRdb recomputed calls from the multiplex PCR reads with MiXCR, one row per CDR3 protein. In the table there are about 21,000 distinct CDR3 sequences, 40% to 45% of which are singletons. The sequencing used PBMCs, collected before or after stereotactic body radiation therapy (not recorded which). The receptors were sampled from a donor over 45 with non-small cell lung cancer. Each CDR3 is given with its conserved first and last residue. The order of the fields is CDR3 DNA, CDR3 protein, clone size, D gene, J gene, V gene. A D gene is named only where the DNA matches it firmly. Clone sizes are given selectively: once, few, many, or a class where the clone is expanded.

CDR3nt: TGTGCCAGCAGCCAATGGGGTCTTAAGGGCACTGAAGCTTTCTTT
CDR3aa: CASSQWGLKGTEAFF
abundance: many
d_gene: NA
j_gene: TRBJ1-1
v_gene: TRBV13

CDR3nt: TGTGCCAGCAGTTTGGATCGCCAACGGGCGGGACTAGCGCGGTCAAGCTACGAGCAGTACTTC
CDR3aa: CASSLDRQRAGLARSSYEQYF
abundance: many
d_gene: TRBD2
j_gene: TRBJ2-7
v_gene: TRBV12-3/TRBV12-4

CDR3nt: TGTGCCAGCAACTTCCAAGAGACCCAGTACTTC
CDR3aa: CASNFQETQYF
abundance: many
d_gene: NA
j_gene: TRBJ2-5
v_gene: TRBV2

CDR3nt: TGTGCCAGCAGGGGACGACAGGGGACGATAAATGAGCAGTTCTTC
CDR3aa: CASRGRQGTINEQFF
abundance: many
d_gene: TRBD1
j_gene: TRBJ2-1
v_gene: TRBV5-8

CDR3nt: TGTGCCAGCAGGAGGGGGACAGGGAGCGGCACCGGGGAGCTGTTTTTT
CDR3aa: CASRRGTGSGTGELFF
abundance: few
d_gene: TRBD1
j_gene: TRBJ2-2
v_gene: TRBV6-1

CDR3nt: TGTGCCTGGAGTACCAGGGGTGAGGTCGCGCAGTACTTC
CDR3aa: CAWSTRGEVAQYF
abundance: NA
d_gene: NA
j_gene: TRBJ2-7
v_gene: TRBV30

CDR3nt: TGCAGTGCTAGACTATATACCGGGACTAGCGGGAGGAATGAGCAGTTCTTC
CDR3aa: CSARLYTGTSGRNEQFF
abundance: NA
d_gene: TRBD2
j_gene: TRBJ2-1
v_gene: TRBV20-1

CDR3nt: TGTGCCAGCTCCTTCAACCCAGCGGGAGGGCATAAAGAGACCCAGTACTTC
CDR3aa: CASSFNPAGGHKETQYF
abundance: NA
d_gene: TRBD2
j_gene: TRBJ2-5
v_gene: TRBV6-2/TRBV6-3

CDR3nt: TGTGCCAGCAGTGGGGGACAGGTGACTAACTATGGCTACACCTTC
CDR3aa: CASSGGQVTNYGYTF
abundance: medium-sized
d_gene: TRBD1
j_gene: TRBJ1-2
v_gene: TRBV2

CDR3nt: TGTGCCAGTAGTAGCAGGGGGATCCACCACGAGCAGTACTTC
CDR3aa: CASSSRGIHHEQYF
abundance: many
d_gene: TRBD1
j_gene: TRBJ2-7
v_gene: TRBV19

CDR3nt: TGTGCCAGCAGCCAACCTCAGGGAGAGGGGGCCTATGAGCAGTTCTTC
CDR3aa: CASSQPQGEGAYEQFF
abundance: many
d_gene: TRBD1
j_gene: TRBJ2-1
v_gene: TRBV14

CDR3nt: TGTGCCAGCAGTGAAGAGTGGAGCGGACAGGGGGCGGCATATGGCTACACCTTC
CDR3aa: CASSEEWSGQGAAYGYTF
abundance: NA
d_gene: TRBD1
j_gene: TRBJ1-2
v_gene: TRBV6-2/TRBV6-3

CDR3nt: TGCGCCAGCAGCTTGTTTCCGGGACTATCAACTAGCACAGATACGCAGTATTTT
CDR3aa: CASSLFPGLSTSTDTQYF
abundance: many
d_gene: TRBD2
j_gene: TRBJ2-3
v_gene: TRBV5-1

CDR3nt: TGCGCCAGCAGCTTGTCGGCGTTTAGCACAGATACGCAGTATTTT
CDR3aa: CASSLSAFSTDTQYF
abundance: NA
d_gene: NA
j_gene: TRBJ2-3
v_gene: TRBV5-1

CDR3nt: TGTGCCAGCAGTCGACCTGAGACAGCTAGCAATCAGATCCAGCATTTT
CDR3aa: CASSRPETASNQIQHF
abundance: NA
d_gene: NA
j_gene: TRBJ1-5
v_gene: TRBV28

CDR3nt: TGTGCCAGCAGTGAAGAGGGGTATGAGCAGTTCTTC
CDR3aa: CASSEEGYEQFF
abundance: NA
d_gene: NA
j_gene: TRBJ2-1
v_gene: TRBV6-1

CDR3nt: TGTGCCAGCAGCGCCAGGACAGGGGCCAACACCGGGGAGCTGTTTTTT
CDR3aa: CASSARTGANTGELFF
abundance: many
d_gene: TRBD1
j_gene: TRBJ2-2
v_gene: TRBV9

CDR3nt: TGTGCCAGTACCGCGGGACAGGAAACACGGTATGAGCAGTACTTC
CDR3aa: CASTAGQETRYEQYF
abundance: NA
d_gene: TRBD1
j_gene: TRBJ2-7
v_gene: TRBV19

CDR3nt: TGTGCCAGCAGCTTACGGACTAGCGGGAACCGGGAGCTGTTTTTT
CDR3aa: CASSLRTSGNRELFF
abundance: NA
d_gene: TRBD2
j_gene: TRBJ2-2
v_gene: TRBV11-2

CDR3nt: TGCGCCAGCAGCGGCGGGACTAGCGGGAGAACGCAAGAGACCCAGTACTTC
CDR3aa: CASSGGTSGRTQETQYF
abundance: many
d_gene: TRBD2
j_gene: TRBJ2-5
v_gene: TRBV5-1

CDR3nt: TGTGCCAGTGGACAGGGGAACACCGGGGAGCTGTTTTTT
CDR3aa: CASGQGNTGELFF
abundance: NA
d_gene: TRBD1
j_gene: TRBJ2-2
v_gene: TRBV7-6

CDR3nt: TGTGCCACCAGTGATCGGCAGGGGAAGGAGACCCAGTACTTC
CDR3aa: CATSDRQGKETQYF
abundance: many
d_gene: NA
j_gene: TRBJ2-5
v_gene: TRBV24-1

CDR3nt: TGTGCCAGCAGCCAGATGGTGACAGTCACAGATACGCAGTATTTT
CDR3aa: CASSQMVTVTDTQYF
abundance: many
d_gene: NA
j_gene: TRBJ2-3
v_gene: TRBV5-6

CDR3nt: TGTGCTAGTGGTTATGGGGCCAGGGCGGGGACAGATACGCAGTATTTT
CDR3aa: CASGYGARAGTDTQYF
abundance: NA
d_gene: NA
j_gene: TRBJ2-3
v_gene: TRBV12-5

CDR3nt: TGTGCCAGCAGTTTAGGGACAGGGATGTACTTC
CDR3aa: CASSLGTGMYF
abundance: NA
d_gene: TRBD1
j_gene: TRBJ2-7
v_gene: TRBV27

CDR3nt: TGTGCCTGGAGTAAACCGGACAGCTCCTATGGCTACACCTTC
CDR3aa: CAWSKPDSSYGYTF
abundance: NA
d_gene: NA
j_gene: TRBJ1-2
v_gene: TRBV30

CDR3nt: TGTGCCAGTAGTATAGACCCACCCGGGAGGGCCTCCTCCTACGAGCAGTACTTC
CDR3aa: CASSIDPPGRASSYEQYF
abundance: medium-sized
d_gene: TRBD2
j_gene: TRBJ2-7
v_gene: TRBV19

CDR3nt: TGTGCCAGCAAATACGCCGGGACAGAAATTTACGAGCAGTACTTC
CDR3aa: CASKYAGTEIYEQYF
abundance: many
d_gene: TRBD1
j_gene: TRBJ2-7
v_gene: TRBV6-1

CDR3nt: TGTGCCAGCAGTTACGAGGGGCAGGGAGAGACCCAGTACTTC
CDR3aa: CASSYEGQGETQYF
abundance: many
d_gene: NA
j_gene: TRBJ2-5
v_gene: TRBV6-5

CDR3nt: TGTGCCACCAGTGAGGGGTTCCCCGGGGAGCTGTTTTTT
CDR3aa: CATSEGFPGELFF
abundance: NA
d_gene: NA
j_gene: TRBJ2-2
v_gene: TRBV24-1

CDR3nt: TGTGCCAGCAGCCTCGCCGGGACTAGAGCTGACGGGGAGCTGTTTTTT
CDR3aa: CASSLAGTRADGELFF
abundance: many
d_gene: TRBD2
j_gene: TRBJ2-2
v_gene: TRBV4-2

CDR3nt: TGTGCCAGCTTGACTAGCGGGTGTTACAATGATCAATTCTTC
CDR3aa: CASLTSGCYNDQFF
abundance: NA
d_gene: TRBD2
j_gene: TRBJ2-1
v_gene: TRBV6-2/TRBV6-3

CDR3nt: TGCAGTGCTAAAAGACTAGCGGGAGTAGGTGAGCAGTTCTTC
CDR3aa: CSAKRLAGVGEQFF
abundance: NA
d_gene: TRBD2
j_gene: TRBJ2-1
v_gene: TRBV20-1

CDR3nt: TGTGCCAGCAGCCAAGACCCGATAGGCGAGCAGTTCTTC
CDR3aa: CASSQDPIGEQFF
abundance: many
d_gene: NA
j_gene: TRBJ2-1
v_gene: TRBV14

CDR3nt: TGTGCCAGCAGTTACAGGGGGCAAAACTATGGCTACACCTTC
CDR3aa: CASSYRGQNYGYTF
abundance: NA
d_gene: TRBD1
j_gene: TRBJ1-2
v_gene: TRBV6-5

CDR3nt: TGTGCCAGCAGCCTGGGCGGGGCAGGCGTCTCCTACGAGCAGTACTTC
CDR3aa: CASSLGGAGVSYEQYF
abundance: NA
d_gene: NA
j_gene: TRBJ2-7
v_gene: TRBV11-2

CDR3nt: TGTGCCAGCAGCTTAGCTCCGGGACACGTGATGACCGGGGAGCTGTTTTTT
CDR3aa: CASSLAPGHVMTGELFF
abundance: NA
d_gene: NA
j_gene: TRBJ2-2
v_gene: TRBV7-3

CDR3nt: TGCGCCAGCAGCTCTAGACAGGGTAATGAAAAACTGTTTTTT
CDR3aa: CASSSRQGNEKLFF
abundance: many
d_gene: TRBD1
j_gene: TRBJ1-4
v_gene: TRBV5-1

CDR3nt: TGTGCCAGCAGTGACAGCGGTTTTAAGCAGTACTTC
CDR3aa: CASSDSGFKQYF
abundance: medium-sized
d_gene: NA
j_gene: TRBJ2-7
v_gene: TRBV25-1

CDR3nt: TGTGCCAGCAGCTTGACAGATACGCAGTATTTT
CDR3aa: CASSLTDTQYF
abundance: medium-sized
d_gene: NA
j_gene: TRBJ2-3
v_gene: TRBV7-2

CDR3nt: TGTGCCAGCAGCTCGTTAGCGGCCCCGGATACGCAGTATTTT
CDR3aa: CASSSLAAPDTQYF
abundance: medium-sized
d_gene: NA
j_gene: TRBJ2-3
v_gene: TRBV11-3

CDR3nt: TGTGCCAGCAGCTTGGGCGCGGGAGTGGAGACCCAGTACTTC
CDR3aa: CASSLGAGVETQYF
abundance: many
d_gene: TRBD2
j_gene: TRBJ2-5
v_gene: TRBV5-5